This T cell receptor (beta chain) was profiled in a study of Graves' ophthalmopathy and Graves' hyperthyroidism. Study summary: Samples of peripheral blood were obtained at initial diagnosis, prior to treatment of any kind. Study-wide results and limits: Most clonotypes expanded in thyroid above 0.001 frequency were present in blood too.

Amplified TCR beta CDR3 regions were obtained using RNA transcripts as template. The authors performed first-round RT-PCR with HTBI primers and then a second-round multiplex PCR. TCRdb independently ran MiXCR on the multiplex PCR reads; one entry per CDR3 protein. Here the sample spans 600,000 to 650,000 distinct CDR3 sequences, about 20% being singletons. The term stable hyperthyroidism indicated an absence of ophthalmopathy within 18 months of follow-up. From fresh peripheral blood, 8.5 to 10 ml in volume, the PBMCs were obtained. Germline V gives CDR1 SGHRS, CDR2 YFSETQ. This CDR3 has 15 residues. V was clipped by 4 bases and J by 5 bases; unmatched bases: 7. For this clonotype: Antigen: not known.

The chain is built from TRBV5-1 and TRBJ2-2, with 8 nucleotides matching TRBD1. Sequenced input: peripheral blood. This clonotype was obtained from a woman aged 18 to 35 with stable Graves' hyperthyroidism. Some clones in this sample may be carry-over from other donors' samples. Here the CDR3 DNA reads TGCGCCAGCAGCGGGCAGGGGGCGCGTACCGGGGAGCTGTTTTTT. Translating gives CASSGQGARTGELFF.